The 32 T cell receptor beta chains below come from one sample, sequenced in a study of T-cell memory formation after mild COVID-19. TCRdb re-called the 5' RACE reads through MiXCR, storing one row per CDR3 protein. This table has hundreds of thousands of distinct CDR3 sequences, approximately 8.4% appearing once. The specimen sequenced was PBMCs or a T cell subset sorted from them (not recorded which). The receptors stem from a man aged 18 to 29 who had mild COVID-19 (a few samples of this study predate the infection). Cell type and time point are not known.

This clonotype was seen repeatedly, ten times or more. The chain uses TRBV5-1 and TRBJ2-1, with 7 bases that match TRBD2. This CDR3 has 15 residues. CDR1 SGHRS and CDR2 YFSETQ come from the germline V gene. V was pared by 1 base and J by 6 bases, with 7 bases of the junction left unmatched. DNA of the CDR3: TGCGCCAGCAGCTTGTCGTGGGACTACGTCAATGAGCAGTTCTTC. Translating gives CASSLSWDYVNEQFF.

This chain connects TRBV18 to TRBJ2-7; 7 nucleotides agree with TRBD2. CDR1 and CDR2 (germline): KGHSH, LQKENI. V lost 4 bases and J lost 7; bases outside the gene matches: 7. CDR3 length equals 13 residues. DNA for the CDR3: TGTGCCAGCTCACTGGGAGGGGACGGGGAGCAGTACGTC. This codes for CASSLGGDGEQYV.

The V gene is TRBV7-2, the J gene TRBJ2-1; 7 nucleotides match TRBD1. The CDR3 sequence is 14 residues long. The V segment lost 5 bases and the J segment 4 bases; nucleotides outside the gene matches: 5. In germline, CDR1 is SGHTA, CDR2 FQGNSA. The CDR3 bases are TGTGCCAGCAGCCAGCCGGACAGGTACAATGAGCAGTTCTTC. Its translation: CASSQPDRYNEQFF.

This clonotype was observed a few times. This sequence joins TRBV14 and TRBJ2-1; 7 bases map to TRBD2. V shed 0 bases and J 5 bases; nucleotides not matched to a gene: 7. Germline CDR1 and CDR2: SGHDN and FVKESK. CDR3 length equals 16 residues. Here the CDR3 DNA reads TGTGCCAGCAGCCAAGATCTGGCGGGGGTGGACAATGAGCAGTTCTTC. As protein: CASSQDLAGVDNEQFF.

This clonotype was recorded a few times. The genes are TRBV6-6 and TRBJ1-4; 10 nucleotides align to TRBD1. Germline values: CDR1 MNHNY, CDR2 SVGAGI (reference sequence). The CDR3 has 15 residues. After removal of 5 bases from V and 7 bases from J, the junction contained 7 bases not matched to a gene. This chain's CDR3 is CASSMTGGGSEKLFF. The CDR3 region has the DNA TGTGCCAGCAGTATGACAGGGGGCGGAAGTGAAAAACTGTTTTTT.

The table lists this clonotype with a few counts. The V call is TRBV7-2, the J call TRBJ1-5; D not certain. V was cut by 5 bases and J by 6 bases, with 11 bases left in between. CDR3 length equals 13 residues. CDR1 and CDR2 from the germline V gene are SGHTA and FQGNSA. In DNA form, the CDR3 reads TGTGCCAGCAGCCGGGGAGGGAGTCAGCCCCAGCATTTT. It yields the protein CASSRGGSQPQHF.

In this sample, this clonotype turned up a few times. The chain employs TRBV7-9 and TRBJ2-3; D gene unclear. Trimming took off 1 base at V and 0 bases at J, with 11 bases between the two ends. The CDR3 runs to 16 residues. Per the germline V gene, CDR1 is SEHNR and CDR2 is FQNEAQ (reference sequence). In DNA, the CDR3 is TGTGCCAGCAGCTTAGTCGTTGCGGTCAGCACAGATACGCAGTATTTT. Translating it yields CASSLVVAVSTDTQYF.

This clonotype appeared a few times. The chain employs TRBV20-1 and TRBJ2-3; 7 nucleotides line up with TRBD1. The V and J ends lost 6 bases and 4 bases, in that order; junction bases with no gene match: 10. The V gene's germline CDR1 is DFQATT and CDR2 SNEGSKA (reference sequence). The CDR3 contains 14 residues. In DNA, the CDR3 is TGCAGTGCAGAACAGGGGATCGGCGCAGATACGCAGTATTTT. This translates into CSAEQGIGADTQYF.

This clonotype appeared a few times. This chain links TRBV27 with TRBJ1-6; no definite D call. The germline CDR1 and CDR2 sequences are MNHEY and SMNVEV (reference sequence). This CDR3 has 13 amino acids. V was shortened by 3 bases and J by 12 bases, with 12 bases between the two germline ends. The CDR3 loop is CASSFSGNGPLHF. The CDR3 DNA is TGTGCCAGCAGTTTTAGCGGGAACGGACCCCTCCACTTT.

This clonotype was observed a few times. The chain links TRBV19 to TRBJ2-4; D possibly corresponds to TRBD2 (6 bases). Germline CDR1 reads LNHDA; CDR2 reads SQIVND (reference sequence). The V and J ends lost 4 bases and 10 bases respectively, with 17 bases between them. The CDR3 consists of 14 residues. The DNA for the CDR3 is TGTGCCAGTAGTACTTCCCCCGGGACTTCGATTCAGTACTTC. Protein product: CASSTSPGTSIQYF.

This clonotype appeared many times. The rearrangement uses TRBV4-2 and TRBJ2-1, with TRBD1 matching 8 bases. Looked up from germline, CDR1 is LGHNA and CDR2 is YNFKEQ. The V gene end was trimmed by 0 bases and the J gene end by 4 bases; junction bases not matched to a gene: 2. The CDR3 sequence is 15 residues long. The CDR3 DNA reads as TGTGCCAGCAGCCAAGAGACAGGGGATTACAATGAGCAGTTCTTC. This gives the protein CASSQETGDYNEQFF.

V gene TRBV18 combines with J gene TRBJ2-1, with TRBD1 as a possible D gene (6 bases). The germline V and J ends were trimmed by 3 bases and 0 bases, with 33 bases remaining between them. Germline assignment: CDR1 KGHSH and CDR2 LQKENI. The CDR3 totals 23 residues. The CDR3 coding sequence is TGTGCCAGCTCACCGGGGTATGAGGACAGCTCATTTAGTTGGTCAAACTCCTACAATGAGCAGTTCTTC. This translates into CASSPGYEDSSFSWSNSYNEQFF.

J is TRBJ2-2 and V is TRBV24-1; 9 nucleotides match TRBD1. The CDR3 is 17 residues long. The V segment lost 4 bases and the J segment 6 bases; nucleotides outside the gene matches: 11. The germline gives CDR1 KGHDR, CDR2 SFDVKD. This chain's CDR3 is CATSESPGQGVSGELFF. Written as DNA, the CDR3 is TGTGCCACCAGTGAGTCGCCGGGACAGGGTGTCTCCGGGGAGCTGTTTTTT.

This clonotype has only a few counts. The chain joins TRBV19 to TRBJ1-2; 9 nucleotides match TRBD1. The V gene end was trimmed by 7 bases and the J gene end by 6 bases; junction bases not matched to a gene: 6. The CDR3 runs to 13 residues. Germline CDR1 LNHDA, CDR2 SQIVND (reference sequence). Here the CDR3 DNA reads TGTGCCAGTACCAGGGGACAGGGCCATGGCTACACCTTC. This codes for CASTRGQGHGYTF.

This clonotype was picked up a small number of times. The gene calls are TRBV4-2 and TRBJ1-2; D is unresolved. Per the germline V gene, CDR1 is LGHNA and CDR2 is YNFKEQ. The CDR3 is made up of 13 amino acids. Trimming took 6 bases from V and 3 from J, leaving 11 bases between them. The CDR3 DNA sequence: TGTGCCAGCAGTGCGGCTAGGGACTATGGCTACACCTTC. Translating gives CASSAARDYGYTF.

This clonotype was observed a few times. V gene TRBV25-1 combines with J gene TRBJ2-7; maybe TRBD1 (6 bases). The CDR3 contains 11 residues. V gave up 10 bases and J gave up 3 bases, with 10 bases separating them. Germline lookup yields CDR1 MGHDK and CDR2 SYGVNS. The CDR3 bases are TGTGCCACCTCGGACAGCTACGAGCAGTACTTC. Protein product: CATSDSYEQYF.

There are a few counts of this clonotype. Here the CDR3 DNA reads TGCGCCAGCAGCCAAGCCCCTACCCTGGGCTACACCTTC. As protein: CASSQAPTLGYTF. The chain couples TRBV4-1 to TRBJ1-2; no clear D gene. V lost 1 base and J lost 8, with 11 bases in between. The V gene's germline CDR1 is MGHRA and CDR2 YSYEKL. This CDR3 comprises 13 residues.

This clonotype has just a few counts. The rearrangement links TRBV5-1 to TRBJ1-5, with 8 nucleotides matching TRBD1. This CDR3 has 14 amino acids. Trimming removed 3 bases from V and 8 bases from J; junction bases left unmatched: 7. Germline V CDR1 and CDR2: SGHRS, YFSETQ. CDR3 nucleotides: TGCGCCAGCAGCTCCAGGGGGCAAGGGGAGCCCCAGCATTTT. This encodes CASSSRGQGEPQHF.

V and J are TRBV4-1 and TRBJ1-3, with D perhaps TRBD1 (5 bases). Germline V gives CDR1 MGHRA, CDR2 YSYEKL. Trimming stripped 0 bases from V and 7 bases from J, with 10 bases between. CDR3 length: 14 amino acids. The CDR3 sequence: CASSQERGTNTIYF. CDR3 nucleotides: TGCGCCAGCAGCCAAGAGAGGGGTACTAACACCATATATTTT.

In this sample, this clonotype turned up a few times. The chain couples TRBV6-5 to TRBJ2-2, with 7 positions matching TRBD1. Germline V CDR1 and CDR2: MNHEY, SVGAGI. The CDR3 contains 16 residues. With V trimmed by 6 bases and J by 0 bases, 7 bases remained unmatched. The CDR3 DNA is TGTGCCAGCAGACGCTACAGGGGAGCGAACACCGGGGAGCTGTTTTTT. It translates to CASRRYRGANTGELFF.

The J gene is TRBJ1-2, the V gene TRBV12-3 or TRBV12-4; D unclear. The CDR3 loop spans 13 amino acids. Deletions cut 3 bases from V and 4 bases from J, with 9 bases between. The CDR3, as DNA: TGTGCCAGCAGTTTCATGCAGTCCTATGGCTACACCTTC. Translation: CASSFMQSYGYTF.

The genes are TRBV20-1 and TRBJ1-2, with 8 bases lining up with TRBD1. Germline trimming cut 3 bases from V and 8 bases from J; bases unmatched to any gene: 11. This CDR3 is built from 14 residues. Germline-derived CDR1 and CDR2 are DFQATT and SNEGSKA (reference sequence). CDR3 DNA sequence: TGCAGTGCTAGGGGGACAGGAGGTCTAGGAGGCTACACCTTC. Encoded protein: CSARGTGGLGGYTF.

This clonotype was detected many times. The CDR3 nucleotides are TGCAGCGGACAGGGGGCTGCCGGGGAGCTGTTTTTT. It is translated as CSGQGAAGELFF. The chain recombines TRBV29-1 with TRBJ2-2, with 10 bases lining up with TRBD1. The V gene end was trimmed by 7 bases and the J gene end by 6 bases; junction bases not matched to a gene: 2. In germline, CDR1 is SQVTM, CDR2 ANQGSEA. There are 12 residues in the CDR3.

This clonotype was detected only a few times. The chain has TRBV7-2 and TRBJ1-1; 7 nucleotides match TRBD1. The trim removed 5 bases at V and 1 base at J, leaving 4 bases unmatched. The CDR3 contains 14 residues. From germline, CDR1 is SGHTA and CDR2 FQGNSA. CDR3 nucleotides: TGTGCCAGCAGCGCGGGACAGAGGAACACTGAAGCTTTCTTT. Its translation: CASSAGQRNTEAFF.

In this sample, this clonotype turned up a few times. The genes are TRBV11-2 and TRBJ1-5; D not resolved. The germline CDR1 and CDR2 sequences are SGHAT and FQNNGV. The CDR3 runs 16 residues. Trimming cost V 1 base and J 0 bases, with 10 bases left between them. In DNA, the CDR3 is TGTGCCAGCAGCTTAGGTAGAGGATTTAGCAATCAGCCCCAGCATTTT. Its translation: CASSLGRGFSNQPQHF.

The chain has TRBV27 and TRBJ2-1; D possibly corresponds to TRBD1 (6 bases). The CDR3 spans 15 residues. Trimming removed 2 bases from V and 6 bases from J, with 14 bases in between. The V gene's germline CDR1 is MNHEY and CDR2 SMNVEV (reference sequence). CDR3 in amino acids: CASSLGGYTFNEQFF. The CDR3 DNA reads as TGTGCCAGCAGTTTAGGGGGCTACACTTTCAATGAGCAGTTCTTC.

This clonotype has at least ten counts. CDR3 region: CASSRAGPERDGYTF. For the CDR3, the DNA is TGTGCCAGCAGCCGCGCAGGGCCCGAAAGAGATGGCTACACCTTC. The chain is built from TRBV12-3 or TRBV12-4 and TRBJ1-2, with TRBD1 as a possible D gene (5 bases). This CDR3 contains 15 residues. V was cut by 6 bases and J by 6 bases, with 20 bases left in between.

The chain has TRBV12-3 or TRBV12-4 and TRBJ2-7, with TRBD2 matching over 7 bases. CDR3 size: 15 residues. The V segment lost 2 bases and the J segment 3 bases; nucleotides outside the gene matches: 7. The CDR3 here is CASSLFRDYHYEQYF. CDR3 in DNA: TGTGCCAGCAGTTTATTCCGGGACTATCACTACGAGCAGTACTTC.

The table lists this clonotype with many counts. This rearrangement joins TRBV20-1 to TRBJ1-1; possible D gene TRBD1, 5 bases. V was cut by 1 base and J by 5 bases, with 11 bases left in between. The V gene's germline CDR1 is DFQATT and CDR2 SNEGSKA (reference sequence). The CDR3 runs 13 residues. CDR3 nucleotide sequence: TGCAGTGCTAGAGGAGAGGGGACGACTGAAGCTTTCTTT. This codes for CSARGEGTTEAFF.

This clonotype came up a few times. The chain employs TRBV20-1 and TRBJ2-3; the D call may be TRBD1 or TRBD2 (6 bases each). Trimming removed 2 bases from V and 4 bases from J, with 13 bases in between. This CDR3 is 14 amino acids long. CDR1 and CDR2 (germline): DFQATT, SNEGSKA (reference sequence). CDR3 protein: CSARNPGASDTQYF. As DNA, the CDR3 is TGCAGTGCTAGAAATCCGGGGGCGTCAGATACGCAGTATTTT.

This clonotype showed up many times. This chain connects TRBV18 to TRBJ2-3; TRBD1 matches at 8 bases. CDR1 and CDR2 (germline): KGHSH, LQKENI. With V trimmed by 1 base and J by 2 bases, 5 bases remained unmatched. The CDR3 contains 16 residues. This chain's CDR3 is CASSPRQGAITDTQYF. CDR3 sequence (DNA): TGTGCCAGCTCACCACGTCAGGGGGCGATCACAGATACGCAGTATTTT.

With regard to this clonotype: The junction and the germline gene differ at one end; a read error may be behind it. This rearrangement joins TRBV9 to TRBJ2-1; the D is unclear. Looked up from germline, CDR1 is SGDLS and CDR2 is YYNGEE. This CDR3 has 14 residues. CDR3: CASSSSGLPNEKFF. The DNA of the CDR3 is TGTGCCAGCAGCTCTAGTGGCCTACCCAATGAGAAGTTCTTC.